Listed below are T cell receptor beta chains from one sample, sequenced in a study of blood T cells in healthy people across ages. TCRdb passed the 5' RACE reads through MiXCR, listing each CDR3 protein once. Of some 750,000 distinct CDR3 sequences listed, over 20% are singletons. Material: blood. The receptors come from a man between 65 and 85 years old in good health. Each CDR3 is given with its conserved first and last residue. The D gene is left open where the match is weak. Part of the rows lack a size; the others show once, few, many or a class for expanded clones.

j_gene	abundance	d_gene	v_gene	CDR3nt	CDR3aa
TRBJ2-2	few	.	TRBV4-2	TGTGCCAGCAGCCAGGGCCGGGAGCTTATCACCGGGGAGCTGTTTTTT	CASSQGRELITGELFF
TRBJ2-1	.	.	TRBV7-2	TGTGCCAGCAGCCTACGACAGGCCCTCAATGAGCAGTTCTTC	CASSLRQALNEQFF
TRBJ2-7	once	.	TRBV4-1	TGCGCCAGCAGCCAAGAGGGGGGCCTGTCCTACGAGCAGTACTTC	CASSQEGGLSYEQYF
TRBJ2-3	.	TRBD2	TRBV27	TGTGTCAGCAGTCCCCTAACTAGCGGGGGGGCGTCAGATACGCAGTATTTT	CVSSPLTSGGASDTQYF
TRBJ2-1	.	TRBD1	TRBV20-1	TGCAGTGCTAGGACAGGGTTCAATGAGCAGTTCTTC	CSARTGFNEQFF
TRBJ2-2	.	.	TRBV6-7	TGTGCCAGCAATCGGGACTCCCGGCCCGGGGAGCTGTTTTTT	CASNRDSRPGELFF
TRBJ2-1	few	.	TRBV20-1	TGCAGTGCCCTAATGCCCGTTTCCTACAATGAGCAGTTCTTC	CSALMPVSYNEQFF
TRBJ1-1	few	.	TRBV20-1	TGCAGTGCTAGAGGGAGACTCGACCGAGCTTTCTTT	CSARGRLDRAFF
TRBJ2-2	few	TRBD2	TRBV6-2/TRBV6-3	TGTGCCAGCAGTCCCGGAGGTAGCGGGAGGGCCGGGGAGCTGTTTTTT	CASSPGGSGRAGELFF
TRBJ1-3	few	TRBD1	TRBV19	TGTGCCAGTAGTATCCGAGGGACAGGGGGTACGGGAAACACCATATATTTT	CASSIRGTGGTGNTIYF
TRBJ2-1	.	.	TRBV7-2	TGTGCCAGCAGCCCCAACCCAGGCTACAATGAGCAGTTCTTC	CASSPNPGYNEQFF
TRBJ2-7	many	TRBD1	TRBV6-6	TGTGCCAGCAGTTACTCGGGACAGGGTGCCTACGAGCAGTACTTC	CASSYSGQGAYEQYF
TRBJ2-1	.	.	TRBV2	TGTGCCAGCAGTGATTTTCAGGGTAGCTACAATGAGCAGTTCTTC	CASSDFQGSYNEQFF
TRBJ1-1	.	.	TRBV5-1	TGCGCCAGCAGCAACGCCCCGGGAACTGAAGCTTTCTTT	CASSNAPGTEAFF
TRBJ2-5	few	.	TRBV19	TGTGCCAGTAGCCAGACCACTACTCAAGAGACCCAGTACTTC	CASSQTTTQETQYF
TRBJ1-2	many	.	TRBV7-2	TGTGCCAGCAGGAAAGGGGCTTCTAACTATGGCTACACCTTC	CASRKGASNYGYTF
TRBJ2-7	few	.	TRBV7-2	TGTGCCAGCAGCTTAGACGCCTCAGCCGAGCAGTACTTC	CASSLDASAEQYF
TRBJ1-5	.	TRBD1	TRBV20-1	TGCAGTGCTAGTCGACAGGGGAATCAGCCCCAGCATTTT	CSASRQGNQPQHF
TRBJ2-2	.	TRBD1	TRBV28	TGTGCCAGCAGGTGGGACAGTAACACCGGGGAGCTGTTTTTT	CASRWDSNTGELFF
TRBJ2-7	.	TRBD2	TRBV7-2	TGTGCCAGCAGGCAAAGGCTAGCGGGGGCCTACGAGCAGTACTTC	CASRQRLAGAYEQYF
TRBJ2-7	.	.	TRBV11-2	TGTGCCAGCAGCTTAGGCCGGGGCGCCTACGAGCAGTACTTC	CASSLGRGAYEQYF
TRBJ1-5	few	.	TRBV12-3/TRBV12-4	TGTGCCAGCAGTAGGGATGGTCGGATTCAGCCCCAGCATTTT	CASSRDGRIQPQHF
TRBJ2-6	.	.	TRBV10-3	TGTGCCATCAGCCACAACTCTGGGGCCAACGTCCTGACTTTC	CAISHNSGANVLTF
TRBJ2-5	.	.	TRBV2	TGTGCCAGCGTACGCCTCCAAGAGGCCCAGTACTTC	CASVRLQEAQYF
TRBJ2-3	few	.	TRBV20-1	TGCAGTGCTAGAGCGGGACCCCGCACAGATACGCAGTATTTT	CSARAGPRTDTQYF
TRBJ2-2	few	.	TRBV29-1	TGCAGCGCAGGGGGGCCCACCGGGGAGCTGTTTTTT	CSAGGPTGELFF
TRBJ2-3	.	TRBD2	TRBV6-5	TGTGCCAGCAGTTACTCGGGACTAGCGGGATTCTCCACAGATACGCAGTATTTT	CASSYSGLAGFSTDTQYF
TRBJ2-7	few	TRBD1	TRBV10-3	TGTGCCATCAGTTCCGGGACAGACTACGAGCAGTACTTC	CAISSGTDYEQYF
TRBJ1-1	.	.	TRBV5-1	TGCGCCAGCAGCTCCGGACAGAGAAACCCTGAAGCTTTCTTT	CASSSGQRNPEAFF
TRBJ2-3	few	.	TRBV9	TGTGCCAGCACACTGCCAGGCACAGATACGCAGTATTTT	CASTLPGTDTQYF
TRBJ2-5	few	TRBD2	TRBV15	TGTGCCACCAGCACAACCATTGGGACTAGCGGAGCCCTTCAAGAGACCCAGTACTTC	CATSTTIGTSGALQETQYF
TRBJ2-4	.	.	TRBV7-2	TGTGCCAGCAGCCTCACGGCGGGGGCGGCCAAAAACATTCAGTACTTC	CASSLTAGAAKNIQYF
TRBJ2-3	.	TRBD2	TRBV7-2	TGTGCCGGCAGCAGGACTAGCGGGACCACAGATACGCAGTATTTT	CAGSRTSGTTDTQYF
TRBJ2-5	.	TRBD1	TRBV29-1	TGCAGCGTTGAAGATCTTTCAACAGGGGATTCGAAGACCCAGTACTTC	CSVEDLSTGDSKTQYF
TRBJ1-1	few	.	TRBV19	TGTGCCACGAGGTCAGGGCAGGGTATAGGAAACACTGAAGCTTTCTTT	CATRSGQGIGNTEAFF
TRBJ2-1	few	.	TRBV15	TGTGCCACCAGCAGAGTAGTGCGGCAGTACAATGAGCAGTTCTTC	CATSRVVRQYNEQFF
TRBJ2-3	.	.	TRBV7-2	TGTGCCAGCAGCCGCTCCCCCGGGACTGGGCAGTATTTT	CASSRSPGTGQYF
TRBJ1-1	many	.	TRBV10-3	TGTGCCATCAGTGATGATAAGGGTTGGATCACTGAAGCTTTCTTT	CAISDDKGWITEAFF
TRBJ2-1	.	TRBD2	TRBV5-1	TGCGCCAGCAGCCTGTCGCAGGGAGTTGCGGGAGACCACAATGAGCAGTTCTTC	CASSLSQGVAGDHNEQFF
TRBJ1-2	.	TRBD1	TRBV12-3/TRBV12-4	TGTGCCAGCAGTTTAGGGACAGGCGCCTACACCTTC	CASSLGTGAYTF
TRBJ2-1	.	TRBD2	TRBV7-2	TGTGCCAGCAGCTTAGCGGGGGGGAACTACTACAATGAGCAGTTCTTC	CASSLAGGNYYNEQFF